The sequence of this T cell receptor beta chain was determined in a study of T-cell memory formation after mild COVID-19. cDNA libraries for TCR alpha and TCR beta, carrying sample barcodes and UMIs, came from 5'RACE with constant-segment primers. Using its own MiXCR run on the 5' RACE reads, TCRdb lists one record per CDR3 protein. Of about 410,000 distinct CDR3 sequences in the sample, more than 15% were seen once. Germline-derived CDR1 and CDR2 are MDHEN and SYDVKM. The CDR3 is 13 amino acids. The germline V and J ends were trimmed by 6 bases and 10 bases, with 15 bases remaining between them. General study points: CM and EM subsets held most contracting CD4+ clones; EMRA held CD8+ ones.

For this clonotype: Its antigen is as yet unknown.

V usage is TRBV28 and J usage is TRBJ1-4; the D gene is possibly TRBD1 (6 bases). The sequence came from a man younger than 35 who had mild COVID-19 (a few samples of this study predate the infection). Cell type and time point are not known. The sequenced sample consisted of PBMCs or a T cell subset sorted from them (not recorded which). DNA for the CDR3: TGTGCCAGCAGAGGGGGTGGTTATAGAAAACTGTTTTTT. Translated, it gives CASRGGGYRKLFF. Full variable domain (outside the CDR3, taken from reference TRBV28 and TRBJ1-4): DVKVTQSSRYLVKRTGEKVFLECVQDMDHENMFWYRQDPGLGLRLIYFSYDVKMKEKGDIPEGYSVSREKKERFSLILESASTNQTSMYLCASRGGGYRKLFFGSGTQLSVL.